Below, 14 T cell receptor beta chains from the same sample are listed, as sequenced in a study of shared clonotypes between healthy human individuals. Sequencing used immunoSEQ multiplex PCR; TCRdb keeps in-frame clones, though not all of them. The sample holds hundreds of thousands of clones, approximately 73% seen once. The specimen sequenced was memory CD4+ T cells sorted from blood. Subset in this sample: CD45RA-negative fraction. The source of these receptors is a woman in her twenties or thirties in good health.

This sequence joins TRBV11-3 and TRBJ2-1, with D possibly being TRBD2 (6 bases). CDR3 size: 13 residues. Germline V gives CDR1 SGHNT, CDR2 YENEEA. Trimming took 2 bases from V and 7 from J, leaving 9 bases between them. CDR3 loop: CASSLSGSNEQFF. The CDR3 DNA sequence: TGTGCCAGCAGCTTATCCGGGAGTAATGAGCAGTTCTTC.

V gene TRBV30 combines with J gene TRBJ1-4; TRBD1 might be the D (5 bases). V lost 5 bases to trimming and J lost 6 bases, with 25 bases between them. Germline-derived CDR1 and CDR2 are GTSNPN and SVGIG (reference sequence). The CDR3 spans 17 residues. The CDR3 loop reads CAWLPCWGGGPHEKLFF. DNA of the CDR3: TGTGCCTGGCTTCCCTGTTGGGGCGGGGGTCCCCATGAAAAACTGTTTTTT.

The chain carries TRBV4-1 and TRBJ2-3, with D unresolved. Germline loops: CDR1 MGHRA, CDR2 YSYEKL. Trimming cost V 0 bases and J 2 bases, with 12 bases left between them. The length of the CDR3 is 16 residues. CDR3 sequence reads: CASSQESHIVTDTQYF. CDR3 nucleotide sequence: TGCGCCAGCAGCCAAGAGAGCCATATAGTCACAGATACGCAGTATTTT.

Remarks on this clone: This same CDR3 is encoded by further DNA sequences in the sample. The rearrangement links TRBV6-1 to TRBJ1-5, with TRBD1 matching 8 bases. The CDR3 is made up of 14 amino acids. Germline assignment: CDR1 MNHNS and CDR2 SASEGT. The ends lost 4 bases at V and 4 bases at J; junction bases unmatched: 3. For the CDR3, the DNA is TGTGCCAGCAGTGCCGGGACAGGTAATCAGCCCCAGCATTTT. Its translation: CASSAGTGNQPQHF.

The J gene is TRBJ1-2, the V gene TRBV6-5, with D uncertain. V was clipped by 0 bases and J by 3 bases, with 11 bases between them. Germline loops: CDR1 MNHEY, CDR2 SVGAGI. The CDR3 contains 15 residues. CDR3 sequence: CASSYSGIRDYGYTF. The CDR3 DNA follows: TGTGCCAGCAGTTACTCAGGGATTAGGGACTATGGCTACACCTTC.

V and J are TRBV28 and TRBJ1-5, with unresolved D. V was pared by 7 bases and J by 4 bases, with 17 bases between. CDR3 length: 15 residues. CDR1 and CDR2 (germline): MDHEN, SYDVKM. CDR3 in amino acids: CASKTRSPVNQPQHF. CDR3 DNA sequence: TGTGCCAGCAAAACGAGGTCCCCGGTAAATCAGCCCCAGCATTTT.

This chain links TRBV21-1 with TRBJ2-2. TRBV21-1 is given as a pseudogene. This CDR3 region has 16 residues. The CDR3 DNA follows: TGTGCCAGCAGCAAAGTCGGCAGGGGAGGAACCGGGGAGCTGTTTTTT. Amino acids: CASSKVGRGGTGELFF.

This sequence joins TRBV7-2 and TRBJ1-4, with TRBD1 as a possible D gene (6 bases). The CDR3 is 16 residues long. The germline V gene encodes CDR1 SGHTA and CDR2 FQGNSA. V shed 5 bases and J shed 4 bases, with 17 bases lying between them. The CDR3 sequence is CASSPTRTAGNEKLFF. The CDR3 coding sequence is TGTGCCAGCAGCCCCACGAGGACAGCCGGTAATGAAAAACTGTTTTTT.

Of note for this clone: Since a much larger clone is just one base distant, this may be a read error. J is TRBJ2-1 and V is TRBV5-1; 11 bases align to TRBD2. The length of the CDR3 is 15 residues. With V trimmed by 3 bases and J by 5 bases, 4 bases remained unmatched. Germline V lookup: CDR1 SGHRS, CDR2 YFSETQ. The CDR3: CASSSGLADNNEQFF. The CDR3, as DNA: TGCGCCAGCAGCTCGGGACTAGCGGACAACAATGAGCAGTTCTTC.

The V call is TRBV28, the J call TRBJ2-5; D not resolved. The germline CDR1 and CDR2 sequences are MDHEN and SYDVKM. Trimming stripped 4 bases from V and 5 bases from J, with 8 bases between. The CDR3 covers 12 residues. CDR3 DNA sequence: TGTGCCAGCAGTTCTCAGGTTGAGACCCAGTACTTC. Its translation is CASSSQVETQYF.

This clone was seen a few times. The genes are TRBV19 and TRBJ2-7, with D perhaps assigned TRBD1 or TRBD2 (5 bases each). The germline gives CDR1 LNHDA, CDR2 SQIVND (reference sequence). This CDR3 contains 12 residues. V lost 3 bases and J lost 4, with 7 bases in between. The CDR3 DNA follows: TGTGCCAGTAGTATGAGGGGTTACGAGCAGTACTTC. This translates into CASSMRGYEQYF.

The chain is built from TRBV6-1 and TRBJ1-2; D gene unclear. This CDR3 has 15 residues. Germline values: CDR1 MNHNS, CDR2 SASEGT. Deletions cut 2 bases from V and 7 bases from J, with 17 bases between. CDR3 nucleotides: TGTGCCAGCAGTGAAAGTTATCTACAGAGTATTGGCTACACCTTC. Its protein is CASSESYLQSIGYTF.

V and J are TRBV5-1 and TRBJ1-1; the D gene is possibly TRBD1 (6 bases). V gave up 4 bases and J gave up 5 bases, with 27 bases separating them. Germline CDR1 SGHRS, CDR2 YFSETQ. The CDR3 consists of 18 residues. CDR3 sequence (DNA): TGCGCCAGCAGCCAGGCCCCCGGTGGGGGGGCTCCGGGGACTGAAGCTTTCTTT. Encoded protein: CASSQAPGGGAPGTEAFF.

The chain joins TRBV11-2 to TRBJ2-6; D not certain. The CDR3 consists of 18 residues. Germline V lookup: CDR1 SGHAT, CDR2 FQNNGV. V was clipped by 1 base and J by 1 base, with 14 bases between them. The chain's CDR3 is CASSLVSGGRSGANVLTF. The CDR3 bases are TGTGCCAGCAGCTTAGTTTCAGGCGGCCGGTCTGGGGCCAACGTCCTGACTTTC. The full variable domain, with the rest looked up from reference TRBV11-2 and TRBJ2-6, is EAGVAQSPRYKIIEKRQSVAFWCNPISGHATLYWYQQILGQGPKLLIQFQNNGVVDDSQLPKDRFSAERLKGVDSTLKIQPAKLEDSAVYLCASSLVSGGRSGANVLTFGAGSRLTVL.